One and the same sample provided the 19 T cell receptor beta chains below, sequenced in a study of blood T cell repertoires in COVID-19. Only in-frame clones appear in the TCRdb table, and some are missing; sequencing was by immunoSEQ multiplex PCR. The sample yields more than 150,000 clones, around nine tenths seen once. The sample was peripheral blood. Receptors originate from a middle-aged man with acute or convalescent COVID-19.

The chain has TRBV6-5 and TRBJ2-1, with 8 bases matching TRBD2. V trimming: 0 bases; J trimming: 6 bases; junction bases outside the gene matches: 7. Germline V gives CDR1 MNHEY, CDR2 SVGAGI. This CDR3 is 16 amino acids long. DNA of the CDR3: TGTGCCAGCAGTTACTCGATGCGGGGGGCCTCCAATGAGCAGTTCTTC. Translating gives CASSYSMRGASNEQFF.

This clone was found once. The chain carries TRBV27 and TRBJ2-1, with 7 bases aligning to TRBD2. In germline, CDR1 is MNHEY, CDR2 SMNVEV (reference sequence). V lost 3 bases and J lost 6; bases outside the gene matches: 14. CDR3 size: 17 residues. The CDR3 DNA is TGTGCCAGCAGTTTGAGAAGCGGGGTTTTTGTGGGCAATGAGCAGTTCTTC. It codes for CASSLRSGVFVGNEQFF.

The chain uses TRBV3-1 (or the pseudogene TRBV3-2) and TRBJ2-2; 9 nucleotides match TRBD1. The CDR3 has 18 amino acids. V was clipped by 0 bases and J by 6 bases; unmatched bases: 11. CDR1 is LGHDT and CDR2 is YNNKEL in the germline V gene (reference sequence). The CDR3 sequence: CASSQDVAGTGFSGELFF. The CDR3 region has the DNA TGTGCCAGCAGCCAAGATGTCGCCGGGACAGGGTTTTCCGGGGAGCTGTTTTTT.

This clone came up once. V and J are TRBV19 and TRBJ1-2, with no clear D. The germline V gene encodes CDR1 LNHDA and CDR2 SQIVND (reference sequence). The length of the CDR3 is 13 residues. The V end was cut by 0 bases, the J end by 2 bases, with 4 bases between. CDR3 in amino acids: CASSIDRNYGYTF. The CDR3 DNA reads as TGTGCCAGTAGTATAGACAGAAACTATGGCTACACCTTC.

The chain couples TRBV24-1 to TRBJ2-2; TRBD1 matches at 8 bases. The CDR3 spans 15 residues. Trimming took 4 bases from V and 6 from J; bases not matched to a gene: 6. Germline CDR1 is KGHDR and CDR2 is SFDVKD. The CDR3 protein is CATSDPGGAAGELFF. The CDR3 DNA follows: TGTGCCACCAGTGACCCAGGGGGCGCAGCCGGGGAGCTGTTTTTT.

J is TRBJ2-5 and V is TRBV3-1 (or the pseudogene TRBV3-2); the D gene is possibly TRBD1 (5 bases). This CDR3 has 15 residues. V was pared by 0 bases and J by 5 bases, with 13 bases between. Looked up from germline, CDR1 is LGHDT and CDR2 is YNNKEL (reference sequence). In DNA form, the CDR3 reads TGTGCCAGCAGCCAAGAGGGGCATTACAGGGAGACCCAGTACTTC. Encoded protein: CASSQEGHYRETQYF.

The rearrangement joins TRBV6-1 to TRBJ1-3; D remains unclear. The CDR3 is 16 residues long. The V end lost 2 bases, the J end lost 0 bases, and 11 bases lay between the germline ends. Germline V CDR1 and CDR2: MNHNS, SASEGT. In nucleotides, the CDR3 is TGTGCCAGCAGTGAACTCAGGCAAAGCTCTGGAAACACCATATATTTT. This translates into CASSELRQSSGNTIYF.

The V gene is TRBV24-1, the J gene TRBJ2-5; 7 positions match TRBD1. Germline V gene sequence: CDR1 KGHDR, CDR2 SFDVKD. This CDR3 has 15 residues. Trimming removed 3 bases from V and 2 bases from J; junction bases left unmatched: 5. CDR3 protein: CATSDARQGQETQYF. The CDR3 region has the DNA TGTGCCACCAGTGATGCCAGACAGGGTCAAGAGACCCAGTACTTC.

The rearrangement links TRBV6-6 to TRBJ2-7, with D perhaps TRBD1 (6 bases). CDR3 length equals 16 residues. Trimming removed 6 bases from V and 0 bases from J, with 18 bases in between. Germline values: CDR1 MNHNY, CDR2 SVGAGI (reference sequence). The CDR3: CASSHTGFRGSYEQYF. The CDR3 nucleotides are TGTGCCAGCAGCCATACAGGGTTTAGGGGCTCCTACGAGCAGTACTTC.

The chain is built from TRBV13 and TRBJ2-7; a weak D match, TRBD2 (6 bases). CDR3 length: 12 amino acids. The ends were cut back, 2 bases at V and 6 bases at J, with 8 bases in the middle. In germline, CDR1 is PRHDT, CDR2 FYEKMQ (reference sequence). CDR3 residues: CASSLFGGEQYF. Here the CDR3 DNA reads TGTGCCAGCAGCTTATTCGGGGGCGAGCAGTACTTC.

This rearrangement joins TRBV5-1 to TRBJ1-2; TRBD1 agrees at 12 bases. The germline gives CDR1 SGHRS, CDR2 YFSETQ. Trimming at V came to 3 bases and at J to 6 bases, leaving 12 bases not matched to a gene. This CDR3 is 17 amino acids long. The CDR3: CASSSSRDRGRVNGYTF. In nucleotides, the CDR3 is TGCGCCAGCAGCTCGTCCCGGGACAGGGGGCGGGTGAATGGCTACACCTTC. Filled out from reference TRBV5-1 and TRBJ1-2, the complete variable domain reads KAGVTQTPRYLIKTRGQQVTLSCSPISGHRSVSWYQQTPGQGLQFLFEYFSETQRNKGNFPGRFSGRQFSNSRSEMNVSTLELGDSALYLCASSSSRDRGRVNGYTFGSGTRLTVV.

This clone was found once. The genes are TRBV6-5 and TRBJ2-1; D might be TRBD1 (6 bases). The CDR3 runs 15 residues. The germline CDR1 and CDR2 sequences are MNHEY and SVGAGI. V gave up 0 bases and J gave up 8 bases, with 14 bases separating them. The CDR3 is CASSYSKGVRDEQFF. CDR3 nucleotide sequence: TGTGCCAGCAGTTACTCGAAGGGGGTTCGGGATGAGCAGTTCTTC.

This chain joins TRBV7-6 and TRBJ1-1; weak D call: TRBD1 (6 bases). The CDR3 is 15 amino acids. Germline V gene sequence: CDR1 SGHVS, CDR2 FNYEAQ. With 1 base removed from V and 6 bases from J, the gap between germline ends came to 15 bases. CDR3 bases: TGTGCCAGCAGCTTAGGAGGGGGGGCGCGGGCTGAAGCTTTCTTT. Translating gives CASSLGGGARAEAFF.

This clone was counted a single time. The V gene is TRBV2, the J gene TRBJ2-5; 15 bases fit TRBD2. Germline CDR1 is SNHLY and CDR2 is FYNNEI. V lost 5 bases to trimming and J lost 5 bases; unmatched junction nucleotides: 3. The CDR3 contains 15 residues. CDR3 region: CASSWTSGGGETQYF. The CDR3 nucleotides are TGTGCCAGCAGTTGGACTAGCGGGGGGGGCGAGACCCAGTACTTC.

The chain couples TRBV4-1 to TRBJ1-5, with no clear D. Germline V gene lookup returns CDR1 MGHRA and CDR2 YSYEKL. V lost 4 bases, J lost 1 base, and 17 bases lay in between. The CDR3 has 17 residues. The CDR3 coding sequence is TGCGCCAGCAGCCCCGTGGGGAGCCGATCCAGCAATCAGCCCCAGCATTTT. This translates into CASSPVGSRSSNQPQHF.

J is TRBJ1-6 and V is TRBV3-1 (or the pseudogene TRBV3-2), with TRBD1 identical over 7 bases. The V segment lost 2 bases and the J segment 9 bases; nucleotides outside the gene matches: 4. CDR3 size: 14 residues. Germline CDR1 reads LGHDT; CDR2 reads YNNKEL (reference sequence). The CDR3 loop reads CASSQNRGPSPLHF. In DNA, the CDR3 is TGTGCCAGCAGCCAAAACAGGGGACCTTCACCCCTCCACTTT.

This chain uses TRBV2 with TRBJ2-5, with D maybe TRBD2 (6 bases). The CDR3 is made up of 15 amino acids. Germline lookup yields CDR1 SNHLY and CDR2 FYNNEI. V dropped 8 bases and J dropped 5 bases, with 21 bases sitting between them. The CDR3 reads CASPGGFSSEETQYF. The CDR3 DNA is TGTGCCAGCCCCGGAGGGTTTTCTTCCGAGGAGACCCAGTACTTC.

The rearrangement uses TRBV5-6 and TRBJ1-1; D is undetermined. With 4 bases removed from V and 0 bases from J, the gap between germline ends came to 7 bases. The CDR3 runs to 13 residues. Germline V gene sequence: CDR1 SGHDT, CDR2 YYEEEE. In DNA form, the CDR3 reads TGTGCCAGCAGCCCAACATTGAACACTGAAGCTTTCTTT. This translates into CASSPTLNTEAFF.

The CDR3 DNA is TGTGCCAGCAGTTACGGCGGGGGGCTCACAGATACGCAGTATTTT. It encodes CASSYGGGLTDTQYF. The chain has TRBV6-5 and TRBJ2-3; 8 bases are shared with TRBD2. The CDR3 totals 15 residues. The V gene end was trimmed by 2 bases and the J gene end by 2 bases; junction bases not matched to a gene: 3. Germline-derived CDR1 and CDR2 are MNHEY and SVGAGI.